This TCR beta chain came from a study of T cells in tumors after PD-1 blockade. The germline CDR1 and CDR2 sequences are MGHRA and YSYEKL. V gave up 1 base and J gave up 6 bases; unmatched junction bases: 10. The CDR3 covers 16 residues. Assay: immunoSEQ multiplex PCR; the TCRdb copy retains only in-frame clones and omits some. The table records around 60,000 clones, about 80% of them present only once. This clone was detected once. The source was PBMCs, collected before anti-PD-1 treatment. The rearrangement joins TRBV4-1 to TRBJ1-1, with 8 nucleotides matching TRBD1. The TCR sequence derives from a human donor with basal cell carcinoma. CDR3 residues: CASSQGTGLEGPEAFF. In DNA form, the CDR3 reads TGCGCCAGCAGCCAAGGGACAGGGCTGGAGGGTCCTGAAGCTTTCTTT.